This TCR beta chain was sequenced during a study of CD8 T cells in Susac syndrome. This clonotype was picked up one time. Germline V CDR1 and CDR2: MNHNS, SASEGT. The CDR3 spans 17 residues. Trimming removed 8 bases from V and 3 bases from J, with 24 bases in between. RNA amounts of 0.5 to 1 ug underwent reverse transcription with random hexamers. TCRdb independently ran MiXCR on the immunoSEQ multiplex PCR reads; one entry per CDR3 protein. The sample shows approximately 300,000 distinct CDR3 sequences, roughly 90% of them seen only once. The genes are TRBV6-1 and TRBJ2-3; the D is unclear. This TCR came from a human donor with multiple sclerosis. Sequencing was carried out using CD8+ T cells from PBMCs. The CDR3, as DNA: TGTGCCAGCCTCCCCCTTTCTGCGGCCCCCCCGACAGATACGCAGTATTTT. This codes for CASLPLSAAPPTDTQYF.